This is a list of T cell receptor beta chains from one sample in a study of CD8 T cells in ankylosing spondylitis. TCRdb re-derived calls from the 5' RACE reads in MiXCR, one entry per CDR3 protein. The sample has 340,000 or so distinct CDR3 sequences, approximately 15% seen once. Sequences were obtained from blood, either unsorted or a sorted T cell fraction (not recorded which). All receptors come from a male donor with ankylosing spondylitis or in good health (not recorded which). CDR3s include the opening cysteine and the closing phenylalanine or tryptophan. The order of the fields is V gene, clone size, J gene, D gene, CDR3 protein, CDR3 DNA. The D gene is left open where the match is weak. Size tells how often a clone was seen (once, few, many) or the class of an expanded clone, and some rows leave it out.

TRBV25-1	-	TRBJ2-3	-	CASSVGTSTDTQYF	TGTGCCAGCAGTGTCGGGACTAGCACAGATACGCAGTATTTT
TRBV3-1	few	TRBJ1-2	TRBD1	CASSPDRGFYGYTF	TGTGCCAGCAGCCCTGACAGGGGTTTCTATGGCTACACCTTC
TRBV11-2	few	TRBJ2-3	-	CASSWAGSRDPSTDTQYF	TGTGCCAGCAGCTGGGCGGGCTCCAGGGATCCTAGCACAGATACGCAGTATTTT
TRBV7-8	few	TRBJ2-5	TRBD1	CASSLSQGAGETQYF	TGTGCCAGCAGCTTGTCACAGGGGGCTGGGGAGACCCAGTACTTC
TRBV5-1	few	TRBJ1-4	-	CASSLGTTREKLFF	TGCGCCAGCAGCTTAGGGACAACTCGAGAAAAACTGTTTTTT
TRBV12-3/TRBV12-4	-	TRBJ2-3	-	CAFCNRPGTSMGTDTQYF	TGTGCCTTCTGTAACCGTCCCGGGACCTCGATGGGAACAGATACGCAGTATTTT
TRBV4-1	few	TRBJ2-3	TRBD2	CASSQDWKGSGRKDTQYF	TGCGCCAGCAGCCAAGATTGGAAGGGTAGCGGGAGGAAAGATACGCAGTATTTT
TRBV6-1	-	TRBJ2-7	TRBD1	CASRRDRGYEQYF	TGTGCCAGCAGGCGGGACAGGGGCTACGAGCAGTACTTC
TRBV2	-	TRBJ2-2	-	CASSGTGSGELFF	TGTGCCAGCAGTGGGACGGGTTCCGGGGAGCTGTTTTTT
TRBV18	-	TRBJ1-2	-	CASSLQGTRGYTF	TGTGCCAGCTCCCTACAGGGAACCCGTGGCTACACCTTC
TRBV7-6	-	TRBJ2-3	-	CASSCGMLCGTQYF	TGTGCCAGTTCCTGCGGGATGTTGTGTGGTACGCAGTATTTT